The clone carrying this TCR beta chain has more than one count but fewer than ten. The sample comes from a study of blood T cells in healthy people across ages. A second PCR of 7 to 11 cycles used a sample-barcoded 5' primer and a J-beta primer mix. Each CDR3 protein gets one entry after TCRdb re-called the 5' RACE reads with MiXCR. The sample has 700,000 to 950,000 distinct CDR3 sequences, 43% seen once. The sample comprised blood. The origin of this receptor is a woman aged 55-75 years in good health.

The CDR3: CASSKDRNPPRFF. CDR3 sequence (DNA): TGTGCCAGCAGCAAAGACCGGAATCCGCCCCGGTTCTTC. This rearrangement joins TRBV27 to TRBJ2-1; no firm D call. The CDR3 has 13 residues. Looked up from germline, CDR1 is MNHEY and CDR2 is SMNVEV (reference sequence). The V end lost 6 bases, the J end lost 15 bases, and 21 bases lay between the germline ends.